This TCR beta chain was found in a study of blood T cell repertoires in COVID-19. For the study at large: Donors in the United States, Italy and Spain gave samples during acute or convalescent COVID-19. From T cells, B-cell-depleted T cells, or PBMCs came the material, which was cDNA or gDNA.

Here immunoSEQ multiplex PCR was the method, and the copy in TCRdb shows in-frame clones only, minus some. The sample records over 200,000 clones, approximately 84% being singletons. The CDR3 runs to 16 residues. The J segment lost 2 bases and the V segment lost 3 bases, leaving 8 bases of the junction unmatched. Per germline, CDR1 MDHEN and CDR2 SYDVKM. The sequence came from a man aged 50-60 years with COVID-19, enrolled during active disease. The V and J genes are TRBV28 and TRBJ2-5; 8 positions match TRBD1. Sequenced input: peripheral blood. The DNA of the CDR3 is TGTGCCAGCAGTTTTCCCGGGACAGGCCGTCAAGAGACCCAGTACTTC. Translating gives CASSFPGTGRQETQYF.